This T cell receptor (beta chain) was recovered during a study of OX40 agonist ivuxolimab in advanced cancers. This table comes from immunoSEQ multiplex PCR, and its TCRdb copy is limited to in-frame clones, with some not included. The sample lists about 82,000 clones, around 83% occurring once. Germline V gene data show CDR1 as MNHNY and CDR2 as SVGAGI (reference sequence). Deletions cut 5 bases from V and 0 bases from J, with 13 bases between. This CDR3 has 15 amino acids. The sequencing here drew on CD4+ or CD8+ T cells sorted from blood, taken in a trial of the OX40 agonist ivuxolimab. The chain uses TRBV6-6 and TRBJ1-1; D remains ambiguous. The clonotype comes from an adult with an advanced solid tumor such as melanoma, head and neck, liver or kidney cancer. The chain's CDR3 is CASSATTTLNTEAFF. CDR3 coding DNA: TGTGCCAGCAGTGCCACGACAACTTTGAACACTGAAGCTTTCTTT.